The sample holds a few counts of the clone carrying this T cell receptor (beta chain). Its antigen is undetermined. TCRdb ran MiXCR on the reads and lists one entry per CDR3 protein. The sample has almost 500,000 distinct CDR3 sequences; about 11% are singletons. The CDR3 extends over 11 amino acids. Trimming removed 3 bases from V and 5 bases from J, with 7 bases in between. Germline values: CDR1 DFQATT, CDR2 SNEGSKA (reference sequence). The source of the sample is a study of T cell repertoires in cytomegalovirus infection. Study information: Matching HLA type, along with CMV infection, was indicated by public TCR beta signatures.

Study observations and caveats: Dominating the ex vivo response were HLA-C-restricted CMV-specific TCR beta clonotypes. Using cumulative public TCR beta family frequency, the authors identified those who carried CMV together with the relevant HLA.

Sequenced sample: PBMCs. The chain has TRBV20-1 and TRBJ1-2; D gene unclear. The source of this sequence is a human donor in good health (CMV status not recorded). Some clones in this sample may be carry-over from other donors' samples. This CDR3 reads CSASDRYGYTF. The CDR3 DNA sequence: TGCAGTGCTAGTGATCGATATGGCTACACCTTC.